The 11 T cell receptor beta chains below come from one sample, sequenced in a study of cytomegalovirus exposure and HLA in healthy donors. PCR used 60 Vbeta primers and 13 Jbeta primers. The repertoire was sequenced with immunoSEQ multiplex PCR; TCRdb's copy has only in-frame clones and lacks some. The sample lists 120,000 or so clones; 15% to 20% were seen once. Input material: PBMCs. The receptors shown here come from a female donor in good health and CMV-seropositive.

This clone showed up just a few times. The V and J genes are TRBV5-4 and TRBJ1-1; possibly TRBD1 for D (6 bases). CDR1 SGHNT and CDR2 YYREEE come from the germline V gene (reference sequence). V lost 1 base to trimming and J lost 11 bases, with 12 bases between them. The CDR3 has 12 residues. The CDR3 nucleotides are TGTGCCAGCAGCTTGCGGGGGGCGCGCGCTTTCTTT. Its translation: CASSLRGARAFF.

This chain joins TRBV29-1 and TRBJ1-2; TRBD1 aligns across 8 bases. J was trimmed by 8 bases and V by 6 bases; bases with no gene match: 14. CDR1 is SQVTM, CDR2 ANQGSEA, per germline. The length of the CDR3 is 14 residues. CDR3 residues: CSVLRDRGLGGYTF. CDR3 coding DNA: TGCAGCGTATTAAGAGACAGGGGCCTCGGAGGCTACACCTTC.

The chain links TRBV6-6 to TRBJ2-7; possibly TRBD2 for D (5 bases). V was shortened by 2 bases and J by 1 base, with 12 bases between the two germline ends. The germline V gene encodes CDR1 MNHNY and CDR2 SVGAGI (reference sequence). This CDR3 is built from 15 residues. The CDR3 loop reads CASSYRLRGSYEQYF. The CDR3, as DNA: TGTGCCAGCAGTTACCGACTCCGAGGGTCCTACGAGCAGTACTTC.

The J gene is TRBJ2-5, the V gene TRBV7-6; 9 nucleotides align to TRBD2. The V gene's germline CDR1 is SGHVS and CDR2 FNYEAQ. V was clipped by 8 bases and J by 5 bases; unmatched bases: 3. The CDR3 covers 12 residues. The CDR3: CASAGGPETQYF. In DNA form, the CDR3 reads TGTGCCAGCGCGGGGGGGCCTGAGACCCAGTACTTC.

This clone has more than one count but fewer than ten. CDR3 sequence (DNA): TGCGCCAGCAGCGTGCAGCGGAACACCGGGGAGCTGTTTTTT. Encoded protein: CASSVQRNTGELFF. J is TRBJ2-2 and V is TRBV5-1; D gene uncertain. The germline V gene has CDR1 SGHRS and CDR2 YFSETQ. This CDR3 comprises 14 residues. V was trimmed by 4 bases and J by 1 base, leaving 8 bases between them.

The chain recombines TRBV7-2 with TRBJ2-3, with a possible D match to TRBD1 (5 bases). Trimming pared 8 bases from V and 4 bases from J, leaving 13 bases between. CDR1 is SGHTA, CDR2 FQGNSA, per germline. This CDR3 contains 13 residues. The CDR3 DNA reads as TGTGCCAGCTTGGTCAGGGTGGCAGATACGCAGTATTTT. This sequence encodes CASLVRVADTQYF.

In nucleotides, the CDR3 is TGTGCCAGCAGCCTTTGGGGGGACCAAGAGACCCAGTACTTC. It codes for CASSLWGDQETQYF. The chain has TRBV13 and TRBJ2-5; possibly TRBD2 for D (6 bases). Trimming took off 5 bases at V and 0 bases at J, with 10 bases between the two ends. The length of the CDR3 is 14 residues. CDR1 and CDR2 (germline): PRHDT, FYEKMQ (reference sequence). Full variable domain (remainder filled in from reference TRBV13 and TRBJ2-5): AAGVIQSPRHLIKEKRETATLKCYPIPRHDTVYWYQQGPGQDPQFLISFYEKMQSDKGSIPDRFSAQQFSDYHSELNMSSLELGDSALYFCASSLWGDQETQYFGPGTRLLVL.

To note about this clone: Other DNA sequences in this sample translate to the same CDR3. This rearrangement joins TRBV10-3 to TRBJ1-2, with 8 bases that match TRBD1. The CDR3 has 16 amino acids. With V trimmed by 7 bases and J by 8 bases, 18 bases remained unmatched. Germline CDR1 is ENHRY and CDR2 is SYGVKD. CDR3 residues: CAINAPGTGLSGGYTF. The CDR3, as DNA: TGTGCCATCAACGCCCCCGGGACAGGCTTATCGGGGGGCTACACCTTC.

This clone was picked up a small number of times. This chain connects TRBV5-6 to TRBJ2-2; 10 bases match TRBD2. J gave up 1 base and V 0 bases, and 9 bases lay outside the gene matches. From germline, CDR1 is SGHDT and CDR2 YYEEEE. The length of the CDR3 is 19 residues. The CDR3 region has the DNA TGTGCCAGCAGCTTGGCCAAAGTAGCGGGGGGTATGAACACCGGGGAGCTGTTTTTT. It codes for CASSLAKVAGGMNTGELFF.

The V and J genes are TRBV12-2 and TRBJ2-1; the table's TRBD2 call for D was not verified on the DNA. TRBV12-2 is reported as a pseudogene. This CDR3 comprises 14 residues. The DNA of the CDR3 is TGTGCAAGTCGCTTAATCGGGAGGGGCCATGAGCAGTTCTTC. Translation gives CASRLIGRGHEQFF.

The chain links TRBV5-8 to TRBJ2-6; tentatively, D is TRBD1 (6 bases). V lost 1 base, J lost 9 bases, and 20 bases lay in between. The CDR3 loop spans 17 amino acids. From germline, CDR1 is SGHTS and CDR2 YDEGEE. The CDR3 protein is CASSLSTGHPRFNVLTF. CDR3 nucleotide sequence: TGTGCCAGCAGCTTGAGTACAGGGCATCCCCGATTCAACGTCCTGACTTTC.